The clone carrying this T cell receptor (beta chain) occurred a few times. This entry belongs to a study of beta chain features in type 1 diabetes. In germline, CDR1 is SEHNR, CDR2 FQNEAQ (reference sequence). The CDR3 runs to 16 residues. The V and J ends lost 2 bases and 2 bases, in that order; junction bases with no gene match: 8. Approximately 110 mL of blood, on average, came from one heparinised draw per donor. Expressed TCRB transcripts were sequenced because the entire RNA isolate underwent reverse transcription. The repertoire was sequenced with immunoSEQ multiplex PCR; TCRdb's copy has only in-frame clones and lacks some. This table has fewer than 550,000 clones, around 10% appearing once.

The sample comprised naive CD4+ T cells from blood. The chain has TRBV7-9 and TRBJ1-2, with TRBD1 matching 7 bases. This TCR was recovered from a woman aged 18-29 years in good health. The CDR3 loop reads CASSLRTGPLNYGYTF. For the CDR3, the DNA is TGTGCCAGCAGCTTAAGGACAGGACCCCTCAACTATGGCTACACCTTC.